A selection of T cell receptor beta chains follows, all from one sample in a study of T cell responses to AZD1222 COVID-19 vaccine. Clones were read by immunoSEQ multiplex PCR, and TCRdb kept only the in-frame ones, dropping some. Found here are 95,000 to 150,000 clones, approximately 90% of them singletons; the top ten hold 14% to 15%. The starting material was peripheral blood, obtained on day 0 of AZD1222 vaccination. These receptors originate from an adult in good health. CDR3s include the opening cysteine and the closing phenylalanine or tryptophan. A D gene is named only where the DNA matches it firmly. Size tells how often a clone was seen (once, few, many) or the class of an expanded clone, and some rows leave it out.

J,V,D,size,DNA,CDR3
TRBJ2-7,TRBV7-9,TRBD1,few,TGTGCCAGCAGCTCATCCGGGACAGAAATTTACGAGCAGTACTTC,CASSSSGTEIYEQYF
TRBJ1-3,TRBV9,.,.,TGTGCCAGCAGCGTTTCGCCCGCTATTGGAAACACCATATATTTT,CASSVSPAIGNTIYF
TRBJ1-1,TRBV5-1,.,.,TGCGCCAGCAGCTTACAAGGGGGGGCTCAAAAAAGTGAAGCTTTCTTT,CASSLQGGAQKSEAFF
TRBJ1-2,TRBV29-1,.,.,TGCAGCGTTGAATTCGAAACTAACTATGGCTACACCTTC,CSVEFETNYGYTF
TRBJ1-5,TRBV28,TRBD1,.,TGTGCCAGCAGTCCACGGACAGGGAATCGGAAAAGCAATCAGCCCCAGCATTTT,CASSPRTGNRKSNQPQHF
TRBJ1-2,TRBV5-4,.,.,TGTGCCAGCAGCTTGTTAACAGGGCACGGCTATGGCTACACCTTC,CASSLLTGHGYGYTF
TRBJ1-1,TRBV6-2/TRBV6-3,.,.,TGTGCCAGCAGTTATAGTAACACTGAAGCTTTCTTT,CASSYSNTEAFF
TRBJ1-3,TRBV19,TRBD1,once,TGTGCCAGTACCTCGACAGGGGTCGGAAACACCATATATTTT,CASTSTGVGNTIYF
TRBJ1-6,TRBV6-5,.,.,TGTGCCAGCAGTTATGGGGGGCCTAATTCACCCCTCCACTTT,CASSYGGPNSPLHF
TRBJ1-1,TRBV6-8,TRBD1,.,TGTGCCAGCAGTTACTCCGGACAGGGGGCAGTCACTGAAGCTTTCTTT,CASSYSGQGAVTEAFF
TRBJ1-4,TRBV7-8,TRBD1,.,TGTGCCAGCAGCCCCGGGACAGGGTGGGCGACTAATGAAAAACTGTTTTTT,CASSPGTGWATNEKLFF
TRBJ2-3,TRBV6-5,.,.,TGTGCCACCATGCGTGGAGGGGTTAGCACAGATACGCAGTATTTT,CATMRGGVSTDTQYF
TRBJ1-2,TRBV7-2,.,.,TGTGCCAGCAGCTTAGCGGGGGGCTACACCTTC,CASSLAGGYTF
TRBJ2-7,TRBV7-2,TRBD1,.,TGTGCCAGCAGCTTCGCCTCGAGAGGGGGCGGATCCTACGAGCAGTACTTC,CASSFASRGGGSYEQYF
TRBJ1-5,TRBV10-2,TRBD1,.,TGCGCCAGCAGTGAGCGGACAGGGAGCCATCAGCCCCAGCATTTT,CASSERTGSHQPQHF
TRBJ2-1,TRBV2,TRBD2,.,TGTGCCAGCTCCGGACTAGCGGGGACCTACGATGAGCAGTTCTTC,CASSGLAGTYDEQFF
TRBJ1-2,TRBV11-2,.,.,TGTGCCAGCAGCTTAGGCAATGGCTACACCTTC,CASSLGNGYTF
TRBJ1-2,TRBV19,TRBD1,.,TGTGCCAGTAGTCTGGGGGACAGGGGGCACTATGGCTACACCTTC,CASSLGDRGHYGYTF
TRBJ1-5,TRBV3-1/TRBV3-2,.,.,TGTGCCAGCAGTCAGGGTCCTCATAGCAATCAGCCCCAGCATTTT,CASSQGPHSNQPQHF
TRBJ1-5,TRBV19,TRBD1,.,TGTGCCAGTAGTATTCTCCCGGACAGGGGCGACCAGCCCCAGCATTTT,CASSILPDRGDQPQHF
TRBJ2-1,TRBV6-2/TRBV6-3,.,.,TGTGCCAGCAGTTACGCGGCGGGACGCGGGTCGAATGAGCAGTTCTTC,CASSYAAGRGSNEQFF
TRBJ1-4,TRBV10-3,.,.,TGTGCCATCAGTGAGTCTCTGGGATCCCCAGCGGGTGAAAAACTGTTTTTT,CAISESLGSPAGEKLFF
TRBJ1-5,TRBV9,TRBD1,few,TGTGCCAGCAGCGTGGGAGGGGGCTTGGAGGGCAATCAGCCCCAGCATTTT,CASSVGGGLEGNQPQHF
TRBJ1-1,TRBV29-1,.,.,TGCAGCGTTATTGAGCATAACACTGAAGCTTTCTTT,CSVIEHNTEAFF
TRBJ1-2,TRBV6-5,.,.,TGTGCCAGGGGATGGGGCTATGGCTACACCTTC,CARGWGYGYTF
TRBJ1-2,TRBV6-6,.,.,TGTGCCAGCAGTTATTCAGTGGACCGTAACTATGGCTACACCTTC,CASSYSVDRNYGYTF
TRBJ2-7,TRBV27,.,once,TGTGCCAGCAGTTTGGGGGGGGCCGGCCACCGTTACGAGCAGTACTTC,CASSLGGAGHRYEQYF
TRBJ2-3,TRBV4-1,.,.,TGCGCCAGCAGCCCCCAACCAAGTAGCACAGATACGCAGTATTTT,CASSPQPSSTDTQYF
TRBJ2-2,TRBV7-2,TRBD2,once,TGTGCCAGCAGCCCAAGACTAGCGGGAGGGCGCACCGGGGAGCTGTTTTTT,CASSPRLAGGRTGELFF
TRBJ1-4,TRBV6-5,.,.,TGTGCCAGCAGGGGCCCGGGGTCTAATGAAAAACTGTTTTTT,CASRGPGSNEKLFF
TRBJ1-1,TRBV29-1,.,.,TGCAGCGTCGGTTGGAGCGCTGAAGCTTTCTTT,CSVGWSAEAFF
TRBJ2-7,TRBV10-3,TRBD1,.,TGTGCCATCAGCGACAGGGGTTTAGGGTACGAGCAGTACTTC,CAISDRGLGYEQYF
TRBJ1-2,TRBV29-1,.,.,TGCAGCGTGGCGCCACGCCTTAACTATGGCTACACCTTC,CSVAPRLNYGYTF
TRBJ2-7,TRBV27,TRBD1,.,TGTGCCAGCAGTTTATGGGGGACAGGGCACAACGAGCAGTACTTC,CASSLWGTGHNEQYF
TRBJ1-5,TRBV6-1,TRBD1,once,TGTGCCAGCAGTGAGGGACAGGGAAATCAGCCCCAGCATTTT,CASSEGQGNQPQHF
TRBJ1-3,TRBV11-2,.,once,TGTGCCAGCAGCTTAATAGCGGGTGGCGGAAACACCATATATTTT,CASSLIAGGGNTIYF
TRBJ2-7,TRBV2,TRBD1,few,TGTGCCAGCATACCGGGACAGGGGTTGGGCTTCTACGAGCAGTACTTC,CASIPGQGLGFYEQYF
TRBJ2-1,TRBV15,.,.,TGTGCCACCAGCAGAGTAGATGGTGGGTCCAATGAGCAGTTCTTC,CATSRVDGGSNEQFF
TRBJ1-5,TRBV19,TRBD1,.,TGTGCCAGTAGTAGACAGGGAGGTGGTGGACAGCCCCAGCATTTT,CASSRQGGGGQPQHF
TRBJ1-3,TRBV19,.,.,TGTGCCAGTAGTGTGGGCTCTGGAAACACCATATATTTT,CASSVGSGNTIYF
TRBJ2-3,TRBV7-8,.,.,TGTGCCAGCAGTCGTATGGACAGCATCACAGATACGCAGTATTTT,CASSRMDSITDTQYF
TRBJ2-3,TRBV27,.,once,TGTGCCAGCAGTTCATCGGACTGGGATACGCAGTATTTT,CASSSSDWDTQYF
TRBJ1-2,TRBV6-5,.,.,TGTGCCAGCAGTTACGCCCAGAGCGGCTATGGCTACACCTTC,CASSYAQSGYGYTF
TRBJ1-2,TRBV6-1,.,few,TGTGCCAGCAGTGACCCGACAGATCTACTAATCTATGGCTACACCTTC,CASSDPTDLLIYGYTF
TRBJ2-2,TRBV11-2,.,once,TGTGCCAGCAGCTTAGTAGGGACTCAGGGGACCGGGGAGCTGTTTTTT,CASSLVGTQGTGELFF
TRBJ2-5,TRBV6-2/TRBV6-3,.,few,TGTGCCAGCAGTTTTAGGGAACAAGAGACCCAGTACTTC,CASSFREQETQYF
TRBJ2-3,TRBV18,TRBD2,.,TGTGCCAGCTCACCACGGCTAGCGGGCTTACTAAAATCGGCAGATACGCAGTATTTT,CASSPRLAGLLKSADTQYF
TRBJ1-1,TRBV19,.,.,TGTGCCAGTAACCCCAGGGGCTCGAGGACTGAAGCTTTCTTT,CASNPRGSRTEAFF
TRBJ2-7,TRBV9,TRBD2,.,TGTGCCAGCAGCGTAGACAGCGGGAGAGGAATCTACGAGCAGTACTTC,CASSVDSGRGIYEQYF
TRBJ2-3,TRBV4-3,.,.,TGCGCCAGCAGCCAGGGTCTAGGCCGCACAGATACGCAGTATTTT,CASSQGLGRTDTQYF
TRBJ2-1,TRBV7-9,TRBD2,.,TGTGCCAGCCTCGGGGGAGGGCGATACAATGAGCAGTTCTTC,CASLGGGRYNEQFF
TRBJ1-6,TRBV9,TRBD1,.,TGTGCCAGCAGCGTAGAGGACAGGGAGGATTCACCCCTCCACTTT,CASSVEDREDSPLHF
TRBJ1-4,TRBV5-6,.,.,TGTGCCAGCAGCTTGTTCCGGGACTCCACTGAAAAACTGTTTTTT,CASSLFRDSTEKLFF
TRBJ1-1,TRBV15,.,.,TGTGCCACCAGCAGAGATCGGGGAATGGGTACTGAAGCTTTCTTT,CATSRDRGMGTEAFF